This T cell receptor (beta chain) stems from a study of shared clonotypes between healthy human individuals. Genomic DNA from each subset was divided evenly over several immunoSEQ plates. Sequencing was performed with immunoSEQ multiplex PCR; in TCRdb, only in-frame clones are kept and a portion is missing. The sample lists 100,000 or so clones; under 70% were seen once. A few counts support this clone. What it recognizes is unknown. Donors comprised only Caucasian adults living in Nashville, Tennessee. Whole-study findings and limits: Sharing across four donors was highest in naive CD4 (about 5%) and lowest in memory CD8 (roughly 0.4%). Tissues were not sampled, only blood, and their repertoires likely differ.

This TCR came from a woman in her thirties in good health. Sequencing was carried out using memory CD8+ T cells sorted from blood. Subset reported: CD45RO+ cells pooled with CCR7-negative TemRA cells.

Here the CDR3 DNA reads TGCAGCGTCCGGACAGGGTTGAACACTGAAGCTTTCTTT. Translated: CSVRTGLNTEAFF. The chain has TRBV29-1 and TRBJ1-1; 8 bases line up with TRBD1. The germline gives CDR1 SQVTM, CDR2 ANQGSEA. The V gene end was trimmed by 6 bases and the J gene end by 0 bases; junction bases not matched to a gene: 3. CDR3 size: 13 residues.